The T cell receptor (delta chain) under discussion was sequenced for a study of gamma-delta T cells after stem cell transplantation. Trimming removed 0 bases at V and 7 bases at J, with 17 bases between. This CDR3 contains 15 residues. Germline CDR1 reads GEAIGNYY; CDR2 reads EKD. TCRdb re-called clones from the RT-PCR reads using CATT. The sample carries roughly 1,500 delta-chain clones, about 13% recorded once. This sequence was found in a human donor. It is not recorded whose cells these are; they may come from a transplant donor. What was sequenced was gamma-delta T cells. The chain combines TRDV2 with TRDJ1, with D unresolved. CDR3 sequence: CACDTVGDLIGKLIF. The CDR3 DNA sequence: TGTGCCTGTGACACCGTAGGAGATTTGATCGGTAAACTCATCTTT.